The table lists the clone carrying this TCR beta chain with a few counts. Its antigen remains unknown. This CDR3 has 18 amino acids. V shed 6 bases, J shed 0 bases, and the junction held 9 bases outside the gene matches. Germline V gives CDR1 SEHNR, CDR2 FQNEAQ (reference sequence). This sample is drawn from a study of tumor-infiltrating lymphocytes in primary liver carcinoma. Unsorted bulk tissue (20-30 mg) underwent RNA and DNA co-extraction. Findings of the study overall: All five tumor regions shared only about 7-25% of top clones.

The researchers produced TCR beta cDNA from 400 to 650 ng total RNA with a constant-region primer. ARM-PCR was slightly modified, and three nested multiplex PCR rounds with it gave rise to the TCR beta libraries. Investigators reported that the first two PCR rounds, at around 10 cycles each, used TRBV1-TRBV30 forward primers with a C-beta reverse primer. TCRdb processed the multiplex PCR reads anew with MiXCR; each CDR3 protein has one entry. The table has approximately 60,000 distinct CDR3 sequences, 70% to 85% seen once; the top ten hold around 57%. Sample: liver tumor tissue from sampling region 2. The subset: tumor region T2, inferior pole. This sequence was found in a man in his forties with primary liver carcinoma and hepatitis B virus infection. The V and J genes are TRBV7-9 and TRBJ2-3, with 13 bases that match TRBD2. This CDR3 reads CASSSWTSGSTSTDTQYF. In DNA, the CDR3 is TGTGCCAGCAGTTCCTGGACTAGCGGGAGTACTAGCACAGATACGCAGTATTTT.